The 18 T cell receptor beta chains listed next were all sequenced from one sample in a study of blood T cell repertoires in COVID-19 (dated by TCRdb to 2018 to 2021). The library was made by the immunoSEQ multiplex PCR assay. TCRdb took this table from immuneACCESS and kept in-frame rearrangements with V and J called. Such tables lack part of the clones; where checked against another copy, unresolved V genes explain under half of the gap, and the rest is unexplained. This sample is represented by 250,000 to 350,000 clones; around 85% of them were singletons. The ten largest clones represent approximately 4.1% of the sample. Sequencing was carried out using peripheral blood. The receptors were sampled from a woman in her forties or fifties with active or convalescent COVID-19.

The chain couples TRBV18 to TRBJ2-2, with TRBD1 as a possible D gene (5 bases). The germline V and J ends were trimmed by 4 bases and 1 base, with 13 bases remaining between them. From germline, CDR1 is KGHSH and CDR2 LQKENI. The CDR3 runs 16 residues. The CDR3 reads CASSLQQGRNTGELFF. In DNA, the CDR3 is TGTGCCAGCTCACTCCAGCAGGGAAGGAACACCGGGGAGCTGTTTTTT.

The chain is built from TRBV7-9 and TRBJ2-1; 10 bases map to TRBD2. Germline-derived CDR1 and CDR2 are SEHNR and FQNEAQ (reference sequence). The CDR3 is made up of 17 amino acids. Trimming at V came to 0 bases and at J to 5 bases, leaving 7 bases not matched to a gene. The DNA of the CDR3 is TGTGCCAGCAGCTTAGCGCGTCTAGCGGGAGAACACAATGAGCAGTTCTTC. Amino acid sequence: CASSLARLAGEHNEQFF.

CDR3 sequence reads: CASSYSSGKGETQYF. CDR3 DNA sequence: TGTGCCAGCAGTTACTCCTCGGGAAAAGGAGAGACCCAGTACTTC. V is TRBV6-5 and J is TRBJ2-5, with TRBD2 as a possible D gene (5 bases). The CDR3 is 15 residues long. Trimming removed 0 bases at V and 4 bases at J, with 12 bases between. Germline CDR1 is MNHEY and CDR2 is SVGAGI.

This clone showed up just once. The genes are TRBV7-2 and TRBJ1-1; the D gene is possibly TRBD1 (6 bases). Germline V gene data show CDR1 as SGHTA and CDR2 as FQGNSA. V shed 2 bases and J shed 12 bases, with 16 bases lying between them. This CDR3 is built from 13 residues. CDR3 coding DNA: TGTGCCAGCAGCTTAACAGGGCTTATGATGACTTTCTTT. Translation gives CASSLTGLMMTFF.

The DNA for the CDR3 is TGCAGCGTACCTTACGAGGACAGGGGGATTTCAGACAATGAGCAGTTCTTC. This gives the protein CSVPYEDRGISDNEQFF. This chain links TRBV29-1 with TRBJ2-1; 10 positions agree with TRBD1. CDR3 length: 17 residues. The germline gives CDR1 SQVTM, CDR2 ANQGSEA. The V gene end was trimmed by 6 bases and the J gene end by 5 bases; junction bases not matched to a gene: 16.

The chain joins TRBV9 to TRBJ2-1, with 13 bases identical to TRBD2. Trimming at V came to 2 bases and at J to 10 bases, leaving 6 bases not matched to a gene. This CDR3 is 15 amino acids long. Germline assignment: CDR1 SGDLS and CDR2 YYNGEE. The CDR3: CASSVGGLAGSEQFF. The CDR3 DNA reads as TGTGCCAGCAGCGTGGGGGGACTAGCGGGAAGCGAGCAGTTCTTC.

The genes are TRBV19 and TRBJ1-5; 9 bases are shared with TRBD1. The CDR3 contains 14 residues. V was clipped by 3 bases and J by 6 bases; unmatched bases: 3. Looked up from germline, CDR1 is LNHDA and CDR2 is SQIVND (reference sequence). As DNA, the CDR3 is TGTGCCAGTAGTATGGGGACAGGGCGTCAGCCCCAGCATTTT. Translating gives CASSMGTGRQPQHF.

The genes are TRBV5-1 and TRBJ2-1; D possibly corresponds to TRBD1 (6 bases). CDR1 is SGHRS, CDR2 YFSETQ, per germline. The CDR3 has 15 amino acids. Trimming pared 0 bases from V and 4 bases from J, leaving 11 bases between. Here the CDR3 reads CASSLEGGQYNEQFF. DNA of the CDR3: TGCGCCAGCAGCTTGGAGGGTGGACAGTACAATGAGCAGTTCTTC.

This clone was seen only a few times. The rearrangement links TRBV5-1 to TRBJ2-2; 9 bases fit TRBD2. CDR1 and CDR2 from the germline V gene are SGHRS and YFSETQ. CDR3 length equals 15 residues. V lost 5 bases, J lost 5 bases, and 7 bases stayed unmatched. CDR3 loop: CASRSGTSRTGELFF. Written as DNA, the CDR3 is TGCGCCAGCAGGTCGGGGACTAGCAGAACCGGGGAGCTGTTTTTT.

The chain carries TRBV1 and TRBJ1-5. TRBV1 is a documented pseudogene. The CDR3 consists of 19 residues. The CDR3 DNA reads as TGCACCAGCAGCCAAGATAAACAGGGAGGGGGTTATAGCAATCAGCCCCAGCATTTT. Translated: CTSSQDKQGGGYSNQPQHF.

The gene calls are TRBV6-5 and TRBJ1-2, with D perhaps TRBD1 (5 bases). Trimming left V 5 bases short and J 4 bases short, with 14 bases between. Germline CDR1 and CDR2: MNHEY and SVGAGI. The CDR3 is 14 residues long. This CDR3 is CASSKSGGIYGYTF. CDR3 in DNA: TGTGCCAGCAGTAAGAGCGGGGGTATCTATGGCTACACCTTC.

The chain carries TRBV5-1 and TRBJ1-1; D is ambiguous. With 1 base removed from V and 1 base from J, the gap between germline ends came to 8 bases. Germline CDR1 and CDR2: SGHRS and YFSETQ. This CDR3 has 14 amino acids. The DNA of the CDR3 is TGCGCCAGCAGCTTGCTCGGTCGGAACACTGAAGCTTTCTTT. Translation: CASSLLGRNTEAFF.

This chain links TRBV28 with TRBJ1-5; D gene uncertain. Looked up from germline, CDR1 is MDHEN and CDR2 is SYDVKM. The CDR3 is made up of 12 amino acids. Trimming cost V 6 bases and J 1 base, with 4 bases left between them. Here the CDR3 reads CASSTSNQPQHF. The DNA for the CDR3 is TGTGCCAGCAGCACAAGCAATCAGCCCCAGCATTTT.

The CDR3 region is CASSVLGQGNGYTF. The DNA of the CDR3 is TGTGCCAGCAGCGTCCTGGGACAGGGTAATGGCTACACCTTC. The chain couples TRBV2 to TRBJ1-2; 9 positions agree with TRBD1. J was trimmed by 6 bases and V by 6 bases; bases with no gene match: 8. The CDR3 runs 14 residues. Germline V gene data show CDR1 as SNHLY and CDR2 as FYNNEI.

The genes are TRBV5-8 and TRBJ2-1, with 7 nucleotides matching TRBD2. The germline CDR1 and CDR2 sequences are SGHTS and YDEGEE. Trimming at V came to 4 bases and at J to 4 bases, leaving 5 bases not matched to a gene. The CDR3 is 14 amino acids. The CDR3 DNA sequence: TGTGCCAGCAGCCCGAGGACTAGGTACAATGAGCAGTTCTTC. It codes for CASSPRTRYNEQFF. The whole variable domain, filled in from reference TRBV5-8 and TRBJ2-1, reads EAGVTQSPTHLIKTRGQQATLRCSPISGHTSVYWYQQALGLGLQFLLWYDEGEERNRGNFPPRFSGRQFPNYSSELNVNALELEDSALYLCASSPRTRYNEQFFGPGTRLTVL.

This sequence joins TRBV10-3 and TRBJ2-1; 9 bases line up with TRBD1. V lost 3 bases and J lost 5; bases outside the gene matches: 5. CDR1 and CDR2 (germline): ENHRY, SYGVKD. The CDR3 has 15 residues. CDR3: CAISDRDRVNNEQFF. The CDR3, as DNA: TGTGCCATCAGTGACCGGGACAGGGTCAACAATGAGCAGTTCTTC.

V and J are TRBV7-8 and TRBJ1-6; D might be TRBD1 (6 bases). Germline V gene lookup returns CDR1 SGHVS and CDR2 FQNEAQ. This CDR3 has 15 amino acids. V was clipped by 1 base and J by 9 bases, with 13 bases between them. Written as DNA, the CDR3 is TGTGCCAGCAGCTTAGACGCAGGGGAAGCTTCACCCCTCCACTTT. This encodes CASSLDAGEASPLHF.

The gene calls are TRBV5-5 and TRBJ2-1, with 8 bases matching TRBD1. Germline CDR1 SGHKS, CDR2 YYEKEE (reference sequence). This CDR3 is built from 19 residues. Losses at the gene ends were 0 bases for V and 2 bases for J; bases not matched to a gene: 13. In DNA, the CDR3 is TGTGCCAGCAGCTTGGCCCCTTTAGGACAGGGACCCCCCTACAATGAGCAGTTCTTC. Its protein product is CASSLAPLGQGPPYNEQFF.